Sequencing of this TCR beta chain was carried out in a study of STAT3 mutations in large granular lymphocyte leukemia. About the study: Immunosuppressive therapy was given to more than half of T-LGLL patients. Overall study results and limits: Every T-cell large granular lymphocyte leukemia patient had at least one immunodominant TCR beta clonotype.

Average productive template count per sample was approximately 41,000. Method: immunoSEQ multiplex PCR; TCRdb's copy keeps in-frame clones and lacks some. This sample has 10,000 to 15,000 clones; 88% occur once, and the top ten carry roughly an eighth. A word on this clone: Its antigen remains unidentified.

The receptor was isolated from a human donor with T large granular lymphocyte leukemia. Some clones in this sample may be carry-over from other donors' samples. The specimen was PBMCs.

The CDR3 here is CASSSRLYYGYTF. The CDR3 DNA follows: TGTGCCAGCAGCTCTCGACTGTACTATGGCTACACCTTC. V gene TRBV9 combines with J gene TRBJ1-2; D ambiguous. The V end was cut by 4 bases, the J end by 3 bases, with 10 bases between. The CDR3 runs to 13 residues. Germline CDR1 is SGDLS and CDR2 is YYNGEE.